Listed below are T cell receptor beta chains from one sample, sequenced in a study of OX40 agonist ivuxolimab in advanced cancers. The method was immunoSEQ multiplex PCR; TCRdb's version includes in-frame clones alone and lacks a portion of them. The sample lists tens of thousands of clones; 80% to 95% were seen once. The sample here was CD4+ or CD8+ T cells sorted from blood, taken in a trial of the OX40 agonist ivuxolimab. The origin of the receptors is an adult with an advanced solid tumor such as melanoma, head and neck, liver or kidney cancer. Each CDR3 is given with its conserved first and last residue. Each record gives: J gene, D gene, V gene, clone size, CDR3 DNA, CDR3 protein. A D gene is named only where the DNA matches it firmly. Part of the rows lack a size; the others show once, few, many or a class for expanded clones.

TRBJ1-2 | NA | TRBV5-8 | NA | TGTGCCAGCAGCTCGAGGCAGGTCTATGGCTACACCTTC | CASSSRQVYGYTF
TRBJ1-3 | NA | TRBV18 | NA | TGTGCCAGCTCACCATTTGGACAACTTACTTCTGGAAACACCATATATTTT | CASSPFGQLTSGNTIYF
TRBJ2-3 | NA | TRBV19 | NA | TGTGCCAGTAGTATAAATGGAGTCAGGGCTACGCAGTATTTT | CASSINGVRATQYF
TRBJ2-5 | TRBD1 | TRBV19 | NA | TGTGCCAGTAGTGCGACAGGGCCCCAAGAGACCCAGTACTTC | CASSATGPQETQYF
TRBJ2-5 | TRBD1 | TRBV5-3 | NA | TGTGCCAGAAGCTCCACCGGGACAGGGACTTATCAAGAGACCCAGTACTTC | CARSSTGTGTYQETQYF
TRBJ1-2 | NA | TRBV28 | NA | TGTGCCAGCAGTTATCAGTATGGCTACACCTTC | CASSYQYGYTF
TRBJ2-3 | TRBD1 | TRBV7-6 | NA | TGTGCCAGCAGCTTAGCCGGACAGGGGCACACAGATACGCAGTATTTT | CASSLAGQGHTDTQYF
TRBJ2-4 | NA | TRBV10-3 | NA | TGTGCCATCAGCGGGGATTTTGGAAACATTCAGTACTTC | CAISGDFGNIQYF
TRBJ2-4 | NA | TRBV9 | once | TGTGCCAGCAGCGTAGAACTAGCTGGCAACATTCAGTACTTC | CASSVELAGNIQYF
TRBJ2-3 | NA | TRBV30 | NA | TGTGCCTGGGGGAACGCAGATACGCAGTATTTT | CAWGNADTQYF
TRBJ2-1 | TRBD1 | TRBV10-1 | NA | TGCGCCAGCAGCCGCGGACAGGGCAATTCCTACAATGAGCAGTTCTTC | CASSRGQGNSYNEQFF
TRBJ2-5 | NA | TRBV7-9 | NA | TGTGCCAGCAGCTTAGGGACTACACCAGAGACCCAGTACTTC | CASSLGTTPETQYF
TRBJ2-5 | TRBD1 | TRBV19 | few | TGTGCCAGTACGCCCGGGACAGGGGTTCTCGAGACCCAGTACTTC | CASTPGTGVLETQYF
TRBJ2-7 | TRBD1 | TRBV2 | NA | TGTGCCAGCAGTGAGTGGGGACAGGGCGAGTACGAGCAGTACTTC | CASSEWGQGEYEQYF
TRBJ2-1 | TRBD2 | TRBV19 | NA | TGTGCCAGTAGCGATAGGGCCAGCGGGAGGGCCGGCCAGCAGTTCTTC | CASSDRASGRAGQQFF
TRBJ2-7 | NA | TRBV28 | NA | TGTGCCAGCCACCCCTCCCCTGTCCCTGGGTACGAGCAGTACTTC | CASHPSPVPGYEQYF
TRBJ2-7 | NA | TRBV18 | once | TGTGCCAGCTCACCGACCCGGCAAAACTACGAGCAGTACTTC | CASSPTRQNYEQYF
TRBJ2-1 | NA | TRBV10-1 | NA | TGCGCCAGCAGTGAGTCGACGGCTAGCTGGGACGTGCAGTTCTTC | CASSESTASWDVQFF
TRBJ2-7 | NA | TRBV21-1 | NA | TGTGCCAGCACTAGGACAGCCGCCTACGAGCAGTACTTC | CASTRTAAYEQYF
TRBJ2-1 | NA | TRBV5-1 | NA | TGCGCCAGCAAACCCGAGGACAGATACAATGAGCAGTTCTTC | CASKPEDRYNEQFF
TRBJ2-1 | TRBD2 | TRBV11-3 | NA | TGTGCCAGCAGCTTACCACCGGGACTAGCGGGAGGAGGGTTTTACAATGAGCAGTTCTTC | CASSLPPGLAGGGFYNEQFF
TRBJ2-7 | TRBD1 | TRBV19 | NA | TGTGCCAGTAGTCACCGGGACAGGGGCTACGAGCAGTACTTC | CASSHRDRGYEQYF
TRBJ1-2 | NA | TRBV7-9 | NA | TGTGCCAGCAGCTTAGAGGGGGGATATGGCTACACCTTC | CASSLEGGYGYTF
TRBJ2-5 | TRBD2 | TRBV5-6 | NA | TGTGCCAGCAGCTCGCGGGAGTGGTACCAGGAGACCCAGTACTTC | CASSSREWYQETQYF
TRBJ1-1 | NA | TRBV18 | NA | TGTGCCAGCTCACTACTCCCCGAGGGGCAGATGAACACTGAAGCTTTCTTT | CASSLLPEGQMNTEAFF
TRBJ2-1 | NA | TRBV7-2 | NA | TGTGCCAGCAGCTTAGTCGCGGAGCAGTTCTTC | CASSLVAEQFF
TRBJ1-5 | NA | TRBV30 | NA | TGTGCCTGGAGTCCTGGGACATTCCAGCCCCAGCATTTT | CAWSPGTFQPQHF
TRBJ1-2 | NA | TRBV20-1 | NA | TGCAGTGCTAGGGCCTATGGCTACACCTTC | CSARAYGYTF
TRBJ2-5 | TRBD2 | TRBV15 | NA | TGTGCCACCAGCAGAGATCCGGGACTAGCGGGAGGGTACCAAGAGACCCAGTACTTC | CATSRDPGLAGGYQETQYF
TRBJ2-5 | NA | TRBV18 | NA | TGTGCCAGCTCAGTCACATCTTCCTATTTCGGAGCGGAGACCCAGTACTTC | CASSVTSSYFGAETQYF
TRBJ1-1 | NA | TRBV5-6 | NA | TGTGCCAGCAGCTTAAGGACGAGCACTGAAGCTTTCTTT | CASSLRTSTEAFF
TRBJ2-2 | NA | TRBV19 | NA | TGTGCCAGCAGAATTGTGGGGACACCCCAGGGGGAGCTGTTTTTT | CASRIVGTPQGELFF
TRBJ1-4 | NA | TRBV9 | NA | TGTGCCAGCAGCGGCGATGAAAAACTGTTTTTT | CASSGDEKLFF
TRBJ2-1 | TRBD2 | TRBV28 | NA | TGTGCCAGCAGTTCACTAGCGGGTAGCTCCTACAATGAGCAGTTCTTC | CASSSLAGSSYNEQFF
TRBJ2-7 | NA | TRBV10-2 | NA | TGCGCCAGCAGTACAAGCTCCTACGAGCAGTACTTC | CASSTSSYEQYF
TRBJ1-2 | TRBD1 | TRBV30 | NA | TGTGCCTGGACCCCCAAGCTCCGGGACAGGGCCCGAGGGCTTAACTATGGCTACACCTTC | CAWTPKLRDRARGLNYGYTF
TRBJ1-1 | NA | TRBV13 | NA | TGTGCCAGCAGCTTAGGTACAGGGACCACTGAAGCTTTCTTT | CASSLGTGTTEAFF
TRBJ2-5 | NA | TRBV5-1 | NA | TGCGCCAGCAGCTTGGGTATTCGGCGCCACCAAGAGACCCAGTACTTC | CASSLGIRRHQETQYF
TRBJ2-2 | NA | TRBV10-1 | NA | TGCGCCAGCAGTCCCTTTCAGGGGGGTGCCGGGGAGCTGTTTTTT | CASSPFQGGAGELFF
TRBJ2-1 | TRBD2 | TRBV18 | NA | TGTGCCAGCTCACGGCTAGCGGGCAACAATGAGCAGTTCTTC | CASSRLAGNNEQFF
TRBJ1-5 | NA | TRBV25-1 | NA | TGTGCCAGCAGTGATGCGGGCCCCGGGCAGCCCCAGCATTTT | CASSDAGPGQPQHF
TRBJ2-5 | NA | TRBV2 | NA | TGTGCCAGCAGTTACTTGGCGGAAGGGGAGACCCAGTACTTC | CASSYLAEGETQYF
TRBJ2-3 | TRBD2 | TRBV7-9 | NA | TGTGCCAGCAGCCTAGCTGGGACTAGTAGGACAGATACGCAGTATTTT | CASSLAGTSRTDTQYF
TRBJ1-5 | TRBD1 | TRBV30 | NA | TGTGCCTGGAAACAGGGGGCGACAGGGCAGCCCCAGCATTTT | CAWKQGATGQPQHF
TRBJ2-3 | NA | TRBV11-2 | NA | TGTGCCAGCAGCTTAGGACTGGCCGGAGATACGCAGTATTTT | CASSLGLAGDTQYF
TRBJ2-1 | NA | TRBV10-1 | NA | TGCGTCCAAAAAAGAGATGCGCAGTTCTTC | CVQKRDAQFF
TRBJ2-1 | NA | TRBV7-2 | NA | TGTGCCAGCAGGACAGGGGCGGGGGCGGATGAGCAGTTCTTC | CASRTGAGADEQFF
TRBJ2-7 | TRBD2 | TRBV30 | NA | TGTGCCTGGAGCACTAGCGGGAACGAGCAGTACTTC | CAWSTSGNEQYF